The clone carrying this TCR beta chain has a count of ten or more. Its antigen is unknown. Reverse transcription of all isolated RNA meant that expressed TCRB transcripts were sequenced. Assay: immunoSEQ multiplex PCR; the TCRdb copy retains only in-frame clones and omits some. The repertoire holds fewer than 400,000 clones, with about a tenth as singletons. The data are from a study of beta chain features in type 1 diabetes. Study observations and caveats: Shortening that was moderate but significant affected the TCRB CDR3s of Type 1 diabetes patients in all four CD4+ subsets.

Germline loops: CDR1 PRHDT, CDR2 FYEKMQ (reference sequence). V was clipped by 4 bases and J by 2 bases; unmatched bases: 6. The CDR3 runs 16 residues. The receptor was derived from a man aged 25 to 40 with type 1 diabetes. The J gene is TRBJ1-2, the V gene TRBV13; 11 positions match TRBD1. The sequenced sample was central memory CD4+ T cells from blood. DNA for the CDR3: TGTGCCAGCAGCTCGGACAGGGGGCAGTGGAACTATGGCTACACCTTC. It codes for CASSSDRGQWNYGYTF.